This T cell receptor beta chain originates from a study of OX40 agonist ivuxolimab in advanced cancers. With regard to the full study: Ivuxolimab was a fully human IgG2 agonistic monoclonal antibody targeting the costimulatory receptor OX40 (CD134). The paper reports the monotherapy dose-escalation portion (N = 52 patients) of the phase I ivuxolimab trial. Patients were allowed to have had prior anti-PD-1, anti-PD-L1 or anti-CTLA-4 therapy, and roughly 40% of the dose-escalation patients had previously received checkpoint inhibitors. Intravenous ivuxolimab was administered to patients every 2 weeks at six dose levels: 0.01, 0.1, 0.3, 1.5, 3 and 10 mg/kg. In the dose-escalation cohort, over 65% of patients were male, and the mean age was approximately 55 years, with a range of 23 to 79. The purpose of peripheral TCRbeta sequencing was to test whether ivuxolimab changed TCR sequence diversity and led to clonal T-cell expansion. Partial responses were achieved by three dose-escalation patients, of whom one had hepatocellular carcinoma and two had cutaneous melanoma. Of the 50 or so patients in dose escalation, 19 had hepatocellular carcinoma, roughly 15 had melanoma, 9 had renal cell carcinoma and 9 had head and neck cancer. General conclusions and limits of the study: After ivuxolimab, more expanded clones were found on average in CD8+ T cells than in CD4+ T cells. At doses of 0.1 to 3.0 mg/kg, clonal expansion of both CD4+ and CD8+ blood T cells was observed from baseline to week 6. In the 0.1-3.0 mg/kg groups, partial responders had among the lowest normalized peripheral clonal expansion, particularly in CD8+ T cells. Low levels of normalized T-cell clonal expansion were also seen in some nonresponding patients. Which antigens the clonally expanded peripheral T cells were specific for was not determined.

Concerning this clone: No cognate antigen has been identified for it. Base qualities were left out, and no much larger clone turns up one base away.

Inclusive of the bounding cysteine and phenylalanine, the CDR3 is 14 residues long. This entry keeps only the CDR3 DNA: 42 bases, framed from base 1. V and J are trimmed by 4 bases and 2 bases, and the gene matches miss 5 bases of the junction. Taken from the germline V gene (reference sequence), the CDR1 and CDR2 loops are GTSNPN and SVGIG. Patients with autoimmune disease history or receiving systemic immunosuppression were excluded from the trial. In every dose cohort, peripheral blood was drawn for TCR sequencing at baseline, cycle 4 day 1, and cycle 7 day 1. Samples were obtained from an open-label, multicenter, first-in-human phase I dose-escalation trial of ivuxolimab. The trial enrolled adults with locally advanced or metastatic head and neck squamous cell, hepatocellular, melanoma or renal cell carcinoma. Before TCR sequencing, CD4+ T cells and CD8+ T cells from peripheral blood were sorted into separate populations.

Genomic DNA was isolated from the sorted cells so that the TCRbeta CDR3 region could be sequenced. TCRbeta CDR3 regions were sequenced using the immunoSEQ Assay. Drawn from immuneACCESS, this table holds only the in-frame rearrangements with V and J called that TCRdb kept. Clones are partly lost; checked studies trace under half to an unresolved V gene and leave the rest unexplained. The sample records roughly 24,000 clones, more than 75% of which are singletons. Over 20% of the sample is in the top ten clones. This clonotype originated in an adult with an advanced solid tumor such as melanoma, head and neck, liver or kidney cancer. The source material was CD4+ or CD8+ T cells sorted from blood, sampled in a trial of the OX40 agonist ivuxolimab. Recombination linked TRBV30 to TRBJ2-7; 10 central bases correspond to TRBD1. Here is the DNA: TGTGCCTGGAACCCGGGACAGGGGACCTACGAGCAGTACTTC. It specifies CAWNPGQGTYEQYF.